Each of the 12 T cell receptor beta chains below was sequenced from the same sample in a study of T-cell reconstitution after alpha-beta-depleted transplantation in children. Unique molecular identifiers were incorporated when the TCRbeta library was constructed. TCRdb re-called the PCR reads through MiXCR, storing one row per CDR3 protein. The data contain fewer than 250,000 distinct CDR3 sequences, roughly 15% of them seen just once; the ten biggest clones take up around two fifths. Sequencing was performed on PBMCs, mostly from graft donor cells, taken 360 days after TCRalphabeta/CD19-depleted stem cell transplant. The source is a male patient aged 2-10 years who had a stem cell transplant for acute lymphoblastic leukemia, so the T cells may come from the graft donor.

The chain employs TRBV9 and TRBJ2-3, with TRBD2 matching 8 bases. This CDR3 spans 16 amino acids. Germline trimming cut 0 bases from V and 0 bases from J; bases unmatched to any gene: 3. Germline values: CDR1 SGDLS, CDR2 YYNGEE. CDR3 sequence (DNA): TGTGCCAGCAGCGTAGGCCCTAGCGGGAGCACAGATACGCAGTATTTT. Translating gives CASSVGPSGSTDTQYF.

This chain's CDR3 is CASSKDSTDTQYF. CDR3 nucleotide sequence: TGTGCCAGCAGCAAAGACTCCACAGATACGCAGTATTTT. The chain employs TRBV6-1 and TRBJ2-3; D unclear. Trimming shortened V by 6 bases and J by 2 bases, and 9 bases separated the two germline ends. The CDR3 runs 13 residues. Germline assignment: CDR1 MNHNS and CDR2 SASEGT.

The V and J genes are TRBV20-1 and TRBJ2-6; perhaps TRBD1 as D (6 bases). Germline CDR1 is DFQATT and CDR2 is SNEGSKA (reference sequence). This CDR3 contains 18 residues. V gave up 1 base and J gave up 1 base, with 17 bases separating them. The CDR3 nucleotides read TGCAGTGCTAGAGGTAGAGGAGCAGGGGATTCTGGGGCCAACGTCCTGACTTTC. Translation gives CSARGRGAGDSGANVLTF.

The chain employs TRBV7-2 and TRBJ2-7, with TRBD2 matching over 10 bases. The germline V gene encodes CDR1 SGHTA and CDR2 FQGNSA. The V segment lost 3 bases and the J segment 3 bases; nucleotides outside the gene matches: 8. This CDR3 region has 16 residues. This chain's CDR3 is CASSLSSGGAGYEQYF. The CDR3 coding sequence is TGTGCCAGCAGCTTGTCTAGCGGGGGCGCAGGCTACGAGCAGTACTTC.

The chain employs TRBV20-1 and TRBJ1-2, with D perhaps matching TRBD1 (5 bases). This CDR3 spans 14 amino acids. Germline lookup yields CDR1 DFQATT and CDR2 SNEGSKA (reference sequence). V was shortened by 4 bases and J by 4 bases, with 16 bases between the two germline ends. The CDR3 spells CSATDRDSGYGYTF. Written as DNA, the CDR3 is TGCAGTGCTACAGACAGAGACAGTGGCTATGGCTACACCTTC.

This clonotype was counted a few times. Mismatch with germline at one junction end may stem from a read error. The CDR3 loop reads CSVDSRQTNF. Written as DNA, the CDR3 is TGCAGCGTTGATAGCAGACAGACGAATTTT. The V and J genes are TRBV29-1 and TRBJ2-3; tentative D call: TRBD1 (5 bases). Germline-derived CDR1 and CDR2 are SQVTM and ANQGSEA. The CDR3 covers 10 residues.

This clonotype turned up a few times. The gene calls are TRBV4-2 and TRBJ2-7; D is perhaps TRBD1 (7 bases). The CDR3 extends over 16 amino acids. Germline V lookup: CDR1 LGHNA, CDR2 YNFKEQ. V shed 6 bases and J shed 0 bases, with 18 bases lying between them. The CDR3 here is CASRPYPGGSSYEQYF. CDR3 DNA: TGTGCCAGCAGGCCCTACCCAGGGGGGAGCTCCTACGAGCAGTACTTC.

V usage is TRBV12-3 or TRBV12-4 and J usage is TRBJ2-1; the D gene is possibly TRBD1 (5 bases). The CDR3 loop spans 12 amino acids. Trimming removed 1 base from V and 15 bases from J, with 13 bases in between. The CDR3 coding sequence is TGTGCCAGCAGTTTAGTAGTCCAGGGTGTGTTCTTC. It translates to CASSLVVQGVFF.

This clonotype has at least ten counts. J is TRBJ2-3 and V is TRBV10-1; the match to TRBD2 covers 12 bases. This CDR3 has 15 amino acids. Germline values: CDR1 WNHNN, CDR2 SYGVQD (reference sequence). Germline trimming cut 6 bases from V and 3 bases from J; bases unmatched to any gene: 4. The CDR3 sequence: CASSPTSGGTDTQYF. CDR3 nucleotides: TGCGCCAGCAGCCCGACTAGCGGGGGAACAGATACGCAGTATTTT.

This clonotype occurred a few times. V is TRBV11-2 and J is TRBJ1-2; 9 positions agree with TRBD1. The CDR3 is made up of 18 amino acids. The germline gives CDR1 SGHAT, CDR2 FQNNGV. V was pared by 1 base and J by 3 bases, with 12 bases of the junction left unmatched. CDR3 nucleotides: TGTGCCAGCAGCTTAGTAGGGGACTCGACAGGGGGAGACTATGGCTACACCTTC. Its translation is CASSLVGDSTGGDYGYTF.

This clonotype was seen only a few times. The genes are TRBV7-9 and TRBJ2-7; D uncertain. The germline CDR1 and CDR2 sequences are SEHNR and FQNEAQ (reference sequence). The V end lost 3 bases, the J end lost 2 bases, and 8 bases lay between the germline ends. This CDR3 comprises 13 residues. The CDR3 reads CASSFIPAYEQYF. DNA for the CDR3: TGTGCCAGCAGCTTCATCCCAGCCTACGAGCAGTACTTC.

The chain employs TRBV7-8 and TRBJ1-1; D might be TRBD1 (5 bases). This CDR3 is built from 13 residues. Per germline, CDR1 SGHVS and CDR2 FQNEAQ. Deletions cut 4 bases from V and 5 bases from J, with 11 bases between. CDR3 coding DNA: TGTGCCAGCAGCTGGGGGGTAGAGACTGAAGCTTTCTTT. The encoded protein is CASSWGVETEAFF.